The sequence of this T cell receptor (beta chain) was determined in a study of T-cell memory formation after mild COVID-19. Study-level findings and limits: While clones contracting from day 15 to 85 were balanced between CD4 and CD8, later expanders leaned CD4+. Clonal second-wave expansions that peaked on day 37 had unconfirmed SARS-CoV-2 specificity.

This clonotype was recorded a few times. Its cognate antigen is unknown. Trimming removed 4 bases from V and 10 bases from J; junction bases left unmatched: 5. Per the germline V gene, CDR1 is SEHNR and CDR2 is FQNEAQ (reference sequence). This CDR3 is built from 14 residues. TCR alpha and TCR beta cDNA libraries with sample barcodes and UMIs came from 5'RACE using constant-segment primers. TCRdb recomputed calls from the 5' RACE reads with MiXCR, one row per CDR3 protein. In the table there are 180,000 or so distinct CDR3 sequences, roughly 10% of which are singletons. This sequence was found in a man in his late teens or twenties who had mild COVID-19 (a few samples of this study predate the infection). Cell type and time point are not known. V is TRBV7-9 and J is TRBJ1-6; 9 bases fit TRBD1. Sequenced sample: PBMCs or a T cell subset sorted from them (not recorded which). CDR3: CASSWGTGGSPLHF. In DNA, the CDR3 is TGTGCCAGCAGCTGGGGCACAGGGGGCTCACCCCTCCACTTT.